This TCR beta chain was recorded in a study of shared clonotypes between healthy human individuals. Some clones are missing from TCRdb's copy, which holds only in-frame ones; the method was immunoSEQ multiplex PCR. The sample has roughly 2.1 million clones; about 93% are singletons. Findings and caveats of the study: Roughly 5% of naive CD4 clonotypes were common to a few donors.

As regards this clone: Its antigen is not known. In the same sample, other DNA sequences code for this CDR3.

The CDR3 covers 13 residues. Looked up from germline, CDR1 is LGHNA and CDR2 is YSLEER. V lost 1 base and J 3 bases, leaving 7 bases between the germline ends. Naive CD8 populations comprised CD45RO-negative cells positively selected for CCR7, excluding terminally differentiated effector memory CD45RA+ cells. Input material: naive CD8+ T cells from PBMCs. The V gene is TRBV4-3, the J gene TRBJ2-7, with D unresolved. The TCR originated in a man younger than 35 in good health. Some clones in this sample may be carry-over from other donors' samples. In DNA form, the CDR3 reads TGCGCCAGCAGCCAAGTCGGCGGCTACGAGCAGTACTTC. This codes for CASSQVGGYEQYF.